A single sample gave rise to the 8 T cell receptor beta chains below, sequenced in a study of T cell clonotyping in hematopoietic cell transplantation. Sequencing was performed with immunoSEQ multiplex PCR; in TCRdb, only in-frame clones are kept and a portion is missing. The sample yields about 44,000 clones, roughly 94% seen once. Sequenced input: peripheral blood mononuclear cells. These receptors all stem from a woman aged 45 to 65 in good health. Some clones in this sample may be carry-over from other donors' samples.

V usage is TRBV7-9 and J usage is TRBJ2-7; D unresolved. This CDR3 contains 12 residues. Germline V gene data show CDR1 as SEHNR and CDR2 as FQNEAQ (reference sequence). V shed 5 bases and J shed 3 bases, with 8 bases lying between them. The CDR3 coding sequence is TGTGCCAGCAGCGTTGACAACTACGAGCAGTACTTC. This gives the protein CASSVDNYEQYF.

Here the CDR3 DNA reads TGCGCCAGCAGCTTAGGGACAGGGGGCACTGAAGCTTTCTTT. Its translation: CASSLGTGGTEAFF. The V gene is TRBV5-1, the J gene TRBJ1-1; TRBD1 matches at 11 bases. CDR1 is SGHRS, CDR2 YFSETQ, per germline. V gave up 2 bases and J gave up 4 bases; unmatched junction bases: 1. The CDR3 covers 14 residues.

This sequence joins TRBV6-4 and TRBJ1-5; D not resolved. V lost 4 bases, J lost 0 bases, and 4 bases lay in between. Germline values: CDR1 MRHNA, CDR2 SNTAGT. The CDR3 contains 13 residues. This CDR3 reads CASSVDSNQPQHF. DNA of the CDR3: TGTGCCAGCAGTGTGGATAGCAATCAGCCCCAGCATTTT.

This chain joins TRBV19 and TRBJ2-3; 7 nucleotides align to TRBD2. The germline V gene has CDR1 LNHDA and CDR2 SQIVND (reference sequence). There are 15 residues in the CDR3. With V trimmed by 6 bases and J by 6 bases, 12 bases remained unmatched. CDR3 region: CASSYVGRGTDTQYF. CDR3 DNA sequence: TGTGCCAGTAGCTACGTCGGGCGGGGGACTGATACGCAGTATTTT.

V gene TRBV5-1 combines with J gene TRBJ2-7; TRBD1 agrees at 7 bases. V lost 1 base, J lost 7 bases, and 5 bases stayed unmatched. The CDR3 is 13 amino acids. Germline V lookup: CDR1 SGHRS, CDR2 YFSETQ. The CDR3 bases are TGCGCCAGCAGCTTGTTGCAGGGGGTGGAGCAGTACTTC. Translating gives CASSLLQGVEQYF.

V and J are TRBV5-1 and TRBJ2-5; 9 bases map to TRBD1. Germline V lookup: CDR1 SGHRS, CDR2 YFSETQ. This CDR3 spans 16 amino acids. Germline trimming cut 0 bases from V and 4 bases from J; bases unmatched to any gene: 7. The CDR3 region has the DNA TGCGCCAGCAGCTTGGCCCAAGGGACAGGGAGAGAGACCCAGTACTTC. Protein product: CASSLAQGTGRETQYF.

The rearrangement links TRBV2 to TRBJ2-3, with D possibly TRBD2 on 5 matching bases. Trimming removed 5 bases from V and 3 bases from J, with 15 bases in between. This CDR3 spans 15 amino acids. Germline CDR1 SNHLY, CDR2 FYNNEI. The CDR3 nucleotides are TGTGCCAGCAGTTCCCTAGCAACCCTAACAGATACGCAGTATTTT. Its protein product is CASSSLATLTDTQYF.

The CDR3 nucleotides are TGTGCCAGCAGCTCAGACAGTTTCTACGAGCAGTACTTC. This encodes CASSSDSFYEQYF. This chain connects TRBV13 to TRBJ2-7, with D possibly matching TRBD1 (5 bases). The CDR3 runs 13 residues. Germline values: CDR1 PRHDT, CDR2 FYEKMQ (reference sequence). Trimming removed 4 bases at V and 3 bases at J, with 10 bases between.